These T cell receptor beta chains were read from a single sample in a study of control samples from healthy donors and cancer patients. The data were produced by immunoSEQ multiplex PCR, yet TCRdb's version contains in-frame clones alone and is incomplete. The sample yields roughly 81,000 clones, 70% to 85% seen once. The sequencing input was PBMCs. The receptors derive from a man aged 60 to 75 with head and neck cancer. Both conserved end residues are part of each CDR3. The D gene is left open where the match is weak. Size tells how often a clone was seen (once, few, many) or the class of an expanded clone, and some rows leave it out.

clone size	D gene	J gene	V gene	CDR3 DNA	CDR3 protein
.	.	TRBJ1-5	TRBV5-8	TGTGCCAGCAGCTCCCGGACAACCTCGGGCAATCAGCCCCAGCATTTT	CASSSRTTSGNQPQHF
.	.	TRBJ2-5	TRBV6-1	TGTGCCAGCAGCCGGTGGACGGTAGGAGGAGAGACCCAGTACTTC	CASSRWTVGGETQYF
.	.	TRBJ1-4	TRBV6-5	TGTGCCAGCAGGGACAGCACTAATGAAAAACTGTTTTTT	CASRDSTNEKLFF
.	.	TRBJ2-7	TRBV29-1	TGCAGCGCCACTAGGAGCGCCGGGGGCTCCTACGAGCAGTACTTC	CSATRSAGGSYEQYF
.	.	TRBJ1-1	TRBV6-4	TGTGCCAGCAGTGACCGTGCGTGGACTGAAGCTTTCTTT	CASSDRAWTEAFF
.	.	TRBJ2-7	TRBV7-9	TGTGCCAGCAGCACCTGGACGGGAGCCGGCGAGCAGTACTTC	CASSTWTGAGEQYF
.	TRBD1	TRBJ1-2	TRBV5-8	TGTGCCAGCAGCTTTCGGACAGGGAGCTATGGCTACACCTTC	CASSFRTGSYGYTF
.	.	TRBJ2-1	TRBV5-1	TGCGCCAGCAGCTTTGGGTACGTCTCTGTCTCAGATGAGCAGTTCTTC	CASSFGYVSVSDEQFF
.	.	TRBJ2-1	TRBV2	TGTGCCAGTGGAGGGGACGCGACCTACAATGAGCAGTTCTTC	CASGGDATYNEQFF
.	.	TRBJ1-5	TRBV21-1	TGTGCCAGCAGCCCACGGGACAGGGGTTTGAGGAGCAATCAGCCCCAGCATTTT	CASSPRDRGLRSNQPQHF
.	TRBD1	TRBJ1-3	TRBV2	TGTGCCAGCAGTAAGGACAGGGAAAACACCATATATTTT	CASSKDRENTIYF
.	.	TRBJ1-2	TRBV5-1	TGCGCCAGCAGCTACCGGACAGAAGGCTATGGCTACACCTTC	CASSYRTEGYGYTF
.	.	TRBJ2-5	TRBV7-9	TGTGCCAGCAGCTCCCCGGGGGGCAAGCTGGCCCAGTACTTC	CASSSPGGKLAQYF
few	.	TRBJ2-5	TRBV19	TGTGCCAGTAGTATAGATCGCCCTAGGGCGGGAACGGACGAGACCCAGTACTTC	CASSIDRPRAGTDETQYF